A selection of T cell receptor beta chains follows, all from one sample in a study of T cell clones after liver transplantation. TCRdb keeps only in-frame clones here, not all; method: immunoSEQ multiplex PCR. Among some 40,000 clones listed, approximately 86% were seen once. The source material was CD4+ T cells from blood, sampled 24 months after liver transplant. The receptor set was obtained from a human patient who received a liver transplant. Some of the T cells might come from the graft donor. The CDR3 runs from the conserved cysteine through the conserved F or W. Each record gives: D gene, V gene, clone size, J gene, CDR3 DNA, CDR3 protein. A D gene is named only where the DNA matches it firmly. Not all rows give a size; the values are once, few, many and, for expanded clones, a class.

d_call: TRBD2; v_call: TRBV13; clone_size: .; j_call: TRBJ2-1; cdr3_nt: TGTGCCAGCAGCTTAGACAGTAGCCGGGGGGTCCTTTACAATGAGCAGTTCTTC; cdr3_aa: CASSLDSSRGVLYNEQFF
d_call: TRBD2; v_call: TRBV14; clone_size: few; j_call: TRBJ2-1; cdr3_nt: TGTGCCAGCAGCCCCCCCGGGGGGGCATCCTACAATGAGCAGTTCTTC; cdr3_aa: CASSPPGGASYNEQFF
d_call: .; v_call: TRBV4-2; clone_size: .; j_call: TRBJ1-2; cdr3_nt: TGTGCCAGCAGCCAAGACGGCCAGAATAACTATGGCTACACCTTC; cdr3_aa: CASSQDGQNNYGYTF
d_call: .; v_call: TRBV27; clone_size: .; j_call: TRBJ2-1; cdr3_nt: TGTGCCAGCACAGGGGCCCCCGGACAAACAAAAAGGGGGCAGTTCTTC; cdr3_aa: CASTGAPGQTKRGQFF
d_call: .; v_call: TRBV15; clone_size: .; j_call: TRBJ1-5; cdr3_nt: TGTGCCACCAGCAGAGACAGGGATCAGCCCCAGCATTTT; cdr3_aa: CATSRDRDQPQHF
d_call: .; v_call: TRBV6-1; clone_size: few; j_call: TRBJ1-3; cdr3_nt: TGTGCCAGCTGGTATCAATCGTCTGGAAACACCATATATTTT; cdr3_aa: CASWYQSSGNTIYF
d_call: TRBD1; v_call: TRBV5-4; clone_size: .; j_call: TRBJ1-1; cdr3_nt: TGTGCCAGCAGCTTGGGGACAGGGAACACTGAAGCTTTCTTT; cdr3_aa: CASSLGTGNTEAFF
d_call: TRBD2; v_call: TRBV5-4; clone_size: .; j_call: TRBJ2-2; cdr3_nt: TGTGCCAGCAGCTTGGGGCTAGCGGGGACCACCGGGGAGCTGTTTTTT; cdr3_aa: CASSLGLAGTTGELFF
d_call: TRBD2; v_call: TRBV27; clone_size: .; j_call: TRBJ2-5; cdr3_nt: TGTGCCAGCAGCCCGCTAGCGGGGCCGCAAGAGACCCAGTACTTC; cdr3_aa: CASSPLAGPQETQYF
d_call: TRBD1; v_call: TRBV18; clone_size: .; j_call: TRBJ1-1; cdr3_nt: TGTGCCAGCTCACCCCTCGGCCCAAGGACAGGGAACACTGAAGCTTTCTTT; cdr3_aa: CASSPLGPRTGNTEAFF
d_call: .; v_call: TRBV10-3; clone_size: .; j_call: TRBJ2-7; cdr3_nt: TGTGCCATCAGTGAGTCGGGGCGGCGAACCTACGAGCAGTACTTC; cdr3_aa: CAISESGRRTYEQYF
d_call: .; v_call: TRBV28; clone_size: .; j_call: TRBJ2-5; cdr3_nt: TGTGCCAGCGCTGGGCTAGGGTCCCGGGAGACCCAGTACTTC; cdr3_aa: CASAGLGSRETQYF
d_call: TRBD1; v_call: TRBV15; clone_size: .; j_call: TRBJ2-7; cdr3_nt: TGTGCCACCAGCGGCGACAGGGGGCGGCCTAACGAGCAGTACTTC; cdr3_aa: CATSGDRGRPNEQYF
d_call: TRBD2; v_call: TRBV7-6; clone_size: .; j_call: TRBJ2-1; cdr3_nt: TGTGCCAGCAGCTTGCATGGGACTAGCCTCGCCAGTGAGCAGTTCTTC; cdr3_aa: CASSLHGTSLASEQFF
d_call: TRBD2; v_call: TRBV18; clone_size: once; j_call: TRBJ2-5; cdr3_nt: TGTGCCAGCTCACCACCAATAGCGGGGGGAAGACAAGAGACCCAGTACTTC; cdr3_aa: CASSPPIAGGRQETQYF
d_call: .; v_call: TRBV9; clone_size: .; j_call: TRBJ1-2; cdr3_nt: TGTGCCAGCAGCGCCGGGACACGTTATGGCTACACCTTC; cdr3_aa: CASSAGTRYGYTF
d_call: .; v_call: TRBV29-1; clone_size: .; j_call: TRBJ1-3; cdr3_nt: TGCAGCGTTGAACCCGGGGCTGGAAACACCATATATTTT; cdr3_aa: CSVEPGAGNTIYF
d_call: .; v_call: TRBV11-2; clone_size: .; j_call: TRBJ2-3; cdr3_nt: TGTGCCAGCAGCCCGAGCCACGTCACAGATACGCAGTATTTT; cdr3_aa: CASSPSHVTDTQYF
d_call: .; v_call: TRBV11-1; clone_size: .; j_call: TRBJ2-7; cdr3_nt: TGTGCCAGCAGGCGAAGACAGGGAGGGGAGCAGTACTTC; cdr3_aa: CASRRRQGGEQYF
d_call: TRBD2; v_call: TRBV27; clone_size: .; j_call: TRBJ2-5; cdr3_nt: TGTGCCAGCAGTAGCGGGAGGGTGGGGCGACAAGAGACCCAGTACTTC; cdr3_aa: CASSSGRVGRQETQYF
d_call: .; v_call: TRBV19; clone_size: .; j_call: TRBJ2-3; cdr3_nt: TGTGCCAGTAGTATCCTCGCCTTTAACACAGATACGCAGTATTTT; cdr3_aa: CASSILAFNTDTQYF
d_call: .; v_call: TRBV5-4; clone_size: .; j_call: TRBJ1-2; cdr3_nt: TGTGCCAGCAGCTTATCCGTAGATCATGGCTACACCTTC; cdr3_aa: CASSLSVDHGYTF
d_call: .; v_call: TRBV6-1; clone_size: .; j_call: TRBJ1-3; cdr3_nt: TGTGCCAGCAGCCAGGTCCAGGGGCCCACATACACCATATATTTT; cdr3_aa: CASSQVQGPTYTIYF
d_call: .; v_call: TRBV19; clone_size: .; j_call: TRBJ2-3; cdr3_nt: TGTGCCAGTAGCCTAGGGATGGTGGGCACAGATACGCAGTATTTT; cdr3_aa: CASSLGMVGTDTQYF
d_call: .; v_call: TRBV7-8; clone_size: .; j_call: TRBJ1-1; cdr3_nt: TGTGCCAGCAGCACTAGATCGGGGATGGGGACTGAAGCTTTCTTT; cdr3_aa: CASSTRSGMGTEAFF
d_call: .; v_call: TRBV7-8; clone_size: few; j_call: TRBJ1-1; cdr3_nt: TGTGCCAATCTCTTAGAGGGGGTTTGTTCTGAAGCTTTCTTT; cdr3_aa: CANLLEGVCSEAFF
d_call: .; v_call: TRBV9; clone_size: .; j_call: TRBJ2-2; cdr3_nt: TGTGCCAGCAGCGTTAGGGGTGACACCGGGGAGCTGTTTTTT; cdr3_aa: CASSVRGDTGELFF
d_call: TRBD2; v_call: TRBV7-8; clone_size: .; j_call: TRBJ2-7; cdr3_nt: TGTGCCGGCTCGCCCGGGGGGACCACCTACGAGCAGTACTTC; cdr3_aa: CAGSPGGTTYEQYF
d_call: TRBD1; v_call: TRBV19; clone_size: .; j_call: TRBJ2-3; cdr3_nt: TGTGCCAGTAGTAGATCAAGGACAGGGGGTGCAGATACGCAGTATTTT; cdr3_aa: CASSRSRTGGADTQYF
d_call: .; v_call: TRBV29-1; clone_size: .; j_call: TRBJ2-6; cdr3_nt: TGCAGCGTTGGGCCCGGGCCTGGGGCCAACGTCCTGACTTTC; cdr3_aa: CSVGPGPGANVLTF
d_call: TRBD2; v_call: TRBV2; clone_size: .; j_call: TRBJ2-2; cdr3_nt: TGTGCCAGCACTACAGCGGGAGGTATGAACACCGGGGAGCTGTTTTTT; cdr3_aa: CASTTAGGMNTGELFF
d_call: .; v_call: TRBV19; clone_size: .; j_call: TRBJ2-2; cdr3_nt: TGTGCCAGTAGTATAGGCAGGAACACCGGGGAGCTGTTTTTT; cdr3_aa: CASSIGRNTGELFF
d_call: .; v_call: TRBV6-1; clone_size: .; j_call: TRBJ1-2; cdr3_nt: TGTGCCAGCAGGACCCCCGGGACCCGCTATGGCTACACCTTC; cdr3_aa: CASRTPGTRYGYTF
d_call: .; v_call: TRBV28; clone_size: .; j_call: TRBJ2-7; cdr3_nt: TGTGCCAGCAGTTCGTCGGACGGTAACCCCTACGAGCAGTACTTC; cdr3_aa: CASSSSDGNPYEQYF
d_call: .; v_call: TRBV28; clone_size: .; j_call: TRBJ2-7; cdr3_nt: TGTGCCACCCGAAGTGGAGGTTACGAGCAGTACTTC; cdr3_aa: CATRSGGYEQYF
d_call: .; v_call: TRBV29-1; clone_size: few; j_call: TRBJ2-5; cdr3_nt: TGCAGCGTTGATCTTAACCAAGAGACCCAGTACTTC; cdr3_aa: CSVDLNQETQYF